The sequence of this T cell receptor beta chain was determined in a study of response to subunit inactivated influenza vaccine. This clonotype was observed a few times. Its antigen remains unidentified. Study outcomes and limitations: Authors suggested few new T cells are recruited by each seasonal influenza vaccination.

This CDR3 has 15 amino acids. Trimming removed 2 bases at V and 5 bases at J, with 15 bases between. CDR1 is DFQATT, CDR2 SNEGSKA, per germline (reference sequence). MiXCR, applied by TCRdb to the RT-PCR reads, yields one record per CDR3 protein. The table records about 780,000 distinct CDR3 sequences, less than 20% of them present only once. V and J are TRBV20-1 and TRBJ2-2; possibly TRBD2 for D (6 bases). This specimen consisted of PBMCs from blood, obtained around 5 days after vaccination. This sequence originates from a man aged 50 to 59 who received an inactivated influenza vaccine. Here the CDR3 reads CSARTPGTDTGELFF. In nucleotides, the CDR3 is TGCAGTGCTAGAACCCCCGGGACTGATACCGGGGAGCTGTTTTTT.